The 21 T cell receptor beta chains below all came from one sample that was sequenced in a study of T-cell reconstitution after alpha-beta-depleted transplantation in children. A TCRbeta library incorporating unique molecular identifiers was prepared. TCRdb itself ran the PCR reads through MiXCR, one entry per CDR3 protein. Of about 270,000 distinct CDR3 sequences in the sample, more than 9% were seen once. Sequenced material: PBMCs from the stem cell graft donor, taken from the stem cell graft. Receptor source: a human donor who donated a stem cell graft to a child with SCID.

In its sample, this clonotype was seen a few times. This sequence joins TRBV7-9 and TRBJ2-2; the match to TRBD2 covers 9 bases. CDR1 and CDR2 (germline): SEHNR, FQNEAQ (reference sequence). The CDR3 runs to 14 residues. Trimming at V came to 7 bases and at J to 5 bases, leaving 5 bases not matched to a gene. CDR3 coding DNA: TGTGCCAGCACCGGACTAGCGTGGACCGGGGAGCTGTTTTTT. As protein: CASTGLAWTGELFF.

With respect to this clonotype: A junction end diverges from the germline sequence, so it may reflect a read error. The gene calls are TRBV28 and TRBJ2-3; D might be TRBD1 (5 bases). CDR1 MDHEN and CDR2 SYDVKM come from the germline V gene. CDR3 size: 14 residues. The CDR3, as DNA: TGTGCCAGCAGACCCAGGGCCCGCACCGATACGCAGTATTTT. The encoded protein is CASRPRARTDTQYF.

This chain links TRBV6-1 with TRBJ2-3, with no clear D. CDR3 length: 18 residues. V was trimmed by 5 bases and J by 0 bases, leaving 21 bases between them. Germline CDR1 MNHNS, CDR2 SASEGT. As DNA, the CDR3 is TGTGCCAGCAGTACCCTGGGGAAGCAACCCGGTAGCACAGATACGCAGTATTTT. Translating it yields CASSTLGKQPGSTDTQYF.

This clonotype was found a few times. The chain couples TRBV15 to TRBJ2-1; 11 nucleotides match TRBD2. Germline values: CDR1 LNHNV, CDR2 YYDKDF (reference sequence). This CDR3 spans 16 amino acids. The V gene end was trimmed by 4 bases and the J gene end by 8 bases; junction bases not matched to a gene: 10. CDR3 residues: CATSTWTSGSRDEQFF. Written as DNA, the CDR3 is TGTGCCACCAGCACCTGGACTAGCGGGTCCAGGGATGAGCAGTTCTTC.

This clonotype has more than one count but fewer than ten. V and J are TRBV7-9 and TRBJ2-7; D unresolved. The V end was cut by 5 bases, the J end by 0 bases, with 14 bases between. From germline, CDR1 is SEHNR and CDR2 FQNEAQ (reference sequence). The CDR3 runs to 15 residues. The CDR3 reads CASSPGTVGSYEQYF. DNA for the CDR3: TGTGCCAGCAGCCCAGGAACAGTGGGCTCCTACGAGCAGTACTTC.

This clonotype turned up a few times. This chain joins TRBV12-3 or TRBV12-4 and TRBJ1-2; maybe TRBD1 (6 bases). V shed 3 bases and J shed 6 bases, with 17 bases lying between them. The CDR3 is 15 residues long. The chain's CDR3 is CASSLWSRGNDGYTF. In nucleotides, the CDR3 is TGTGCCAGCAGTTTGTGGTCCAGGGGTAATGATGGCTACACCTTC.

This clonotype has just a few counts. The chain combines TRBV7-9 with TRBJ1-1, with D maybe TRBD1 (6 bases). CDR3 length: 18 amino acids. Germline loops: CDR1 SEHNR, CDR2 FQNEAQ (reference sequence). Trimming took 4 bases from V and 0 from J, leaving 21 bases between them. The CDR3 DNA reads TGTGCCAGCAGCTCCGAAGCCTCAAACAGGGTGATGAACACTGAAGCTTTCTTT. This codes for CASSSEASNRVMNTEAFF.

A few counts support this clonotype. The rearrangement joins TRBV14 to TRBJ2-1; 12 positions agree with TRBD2. The V segment lost 4 bases and the J segment 15 bases; nucleotides outside the gene matches: 7. Germline V gene data show CDR1 as SGHDN and CDR2 as FVKESK. The CDR3 runs 13 residues. The CDR3 protein is CASSLGTSGSRFF. In nucleotides, the CDR3 is TGTGCCAGCAGCCTTGGGACTAGCGGGTCTAGGTTCTTC. Full variable domain (missing parts from reference TRBV14 and TRBJ2-1): EAGVTQFPSHSVIEKGQTVTLRCDPISGHDNLYWYRRVMGKEIKFLLHFVKESKQDESGMPNNRFLAERTGGTYSTLKVQPAELEDSGVYFCASSLGTSGSRFFGPGTRLTVL.

There are a few counts of this clonotype. The genes are TRBV7-9 and TRBJ2-3; 7 bases fit TRBD1. The V gene's germline CDR1 is SEHNR and CDR2 FQNEAQ (reference sequence). CDR3 length: 15 residues. V lost 5 bases to trimming and J lost 2 bases; unmatched junction nucleotides: 7. CDR3 bases: TGTGCCAGCAGCCCTAGGGACAGAGCCACAGATACGCAGTATTTT. Protein product: CASSPRDRATDTQYF.

This clonotype was observed a few times. This rearrangement joins TRBV4-1 to TRBJ2-7, with 8 positions matching TRBD1. CDR1 MGHRA and CDR2 YSYEKL come from the germline V gene. The CDR3 runs 13 residues. The junction had 4 bases not matched to a gene; V was cut back by 4 bases and J by 5 bases. The CDR3 DNA sequence: TGCGCCAGCAGCCCGACAGGGGTCGACGAGCAGTACTTC. This sequence encodes CASSPTGVDEQYF.

This clonotype was seen a handful of times. This chain's CDR3 is CASSTKRDSPLHF. CDR3 sequence (DNA): TGTGCCAGCAGTACTAAGAGGGATTCACCCCTCCACTTT. The chain employs TRBV12-3 or TRBV12-4 and TRBJ1-6; the D is unclear. With 5 bases removed from V and 8 bases from J, the gap between germline ends came to 10 bases. The CDR3 sequence is 13 residues long.

This clonotype occurred a few times. V and J are TRBV12-3 or TRBV12-4 and TRBJ1-5; 7 nucleotides line up with TRBD1. CDR3 length: 16 residues. Trimming cost V 5 bases and J 0 bases; bases outside gene matches: 7. Here the CDR3 reads CASSPGTEYSNQPQHF. The CDR3 DNA reads as TGTGCCAGCAGTCCGGGGACAGAGTATAGCAATCAGCCCCAGCATTTT.

CDR3 DNA: TGTGCCAGCAGCAGGACAGCAGCCAAAAACATTCAGTACTTC. This sequence encodes CASSRTAAKNIQYF. J is TRBJ2-4 and V is TRBV5-6; the D gene is possibly TRBD1 (6 bases). This CDR3 has 14 residues. Germline CDR1 reads SGHDT; CDR2 reads YYEEEE. V was pared by 4 bases and J by 0 bases, with 8 bases between.

The gene calls are TRBV15 and TRBJ2-5; D is possibly TRBD2 (7 bases). The CDR3 is 15 residues long. Germline CDR1 LNHNV, CDR2 YYDKDF (reference sequence). V gave up 7 bases and J gave up 4 bases, with 19 bases separating them. CDR3 bases: TGTGCCACCAAAGAGGGGGGGCTGGGAGCAGAGACCCAGTACTTC. The encoded protein is CATKEGGLGAETQYF.

The rearrangement links TRBV20-1 to TRBJ2-3; 8 bases fit TRBD2. From germline, CDR1 is DFQATT and CDR2 SNEGSKA (reference sequence). This CDR3 comprises 15 residues. V lost 3 bases to trimming and J lost 4 bases; unmatched junction nucleotides: 9. CDR3: CSARAGRGQPDTQYF. CDR3 nucleotide sequence: TGCAGTGCTAGGGCCGGGAGGGGTCAGCCAGATACGCAGTATTTT.

This clonotype was recorded at least ten times. V is TRBV3-1 and J is TRBJ2-5, with D tentatively TRBD1 (5 bases). The V end lost 1 base, the J end lost 3 bases, and 9 bases lay between the germline ends. Germline lookup yields CDR1 LGHDT and CDR2 YNNKEL (reference sequence). The CDR3 runs 14 residues. The CDR3 DNA follows: TGTGCCAGCAGCCAAGGGACAATGAAAGAGACCCAGTACTTC. Translating it yields CASSQGTMKETQYF.

J is TRBJ1-5 and V is TRBV2; 12 nucleotides line up with TRBD1. Germline V gene data show CDR1 as SNHLY and CDR2 as FYNNEI. The CDR3 is 16 residues long. The J segment lost 4 bases and the V segment lost 7 bases, leaving 8 bases of the junction unmatched. The chain's CDR3 is CASNPGTGGGNQPQHF. In DNA, the CDR3 is TGTGCCAGCAATCCTGGGACAGGGGGCGGTAATCAGCCCCAGCATTTT.

This clonotype turned up a few times. V is TRBV13 and J is TRBJ2-7, with D unclear. V shed 2 bases and J shed 2 bases, with 10 bases lying between them. In germline, CDR1 is PRHDT, CDR2 FYEKMQ (reference sequence). CDR3 size: 14 residues. In nucleotides, the CDR3 is TGTGCCAGCAGCTTATCCGGCTACCCCTACGAGCAGTACTTC. Protein sequence: CASSLSGYPYEQYF.

The chain carries TRBV5-1 and TRBJ2-3; possible D gene TRBD2, 5 bases. This CDR3 contains 17 residues. V was clipped by 4 bases and J by 0 bases, with 18 bases between them. From germline, CDR1 is SGHRS and CDR2 YFSETQ. DNA of the CDR3: TGCGCCAGCAGCCGACCTACGGGAACGGGAAGCACAGATACGCAGTATTTT. Encoded protein: CASSRPTGTGSTDTQYF.

This clonotype was observed at least ten times. The chain combines TRBV5-1 with TRBJ2-1; D tentatively fits TRBD1 or TRBD2 (5 bases each). Trimming left V 1 base short and J 8 bases short, with 13 bases between. There are 14 residues in the CDR3. Looked up from germline, CDR1 is SGHRS and CDR2 is YFSETQ. As DNA, the CDR3 is TGCGCCAGCAGCTTGCGGGGCCTTATGGATGAGCAGTTCTTC. It is translated as CASSLRGLMDEQFF.

The V and J genes are TRBV29-1 and TRBJ2-3; D remains ambiguous. The CDR3 loop spans 13 amino acids. Trimming took 2 bases from V and 5 from J, leaving 11 bases between them. The germline V gene encodes CDR1 SQVTM and CDR2 ANQGSEA. The CDR3 nucleotides read TGCAGCGTTGAAACCCCCCCCCTAGATACGCAGTATTTT. Translated: CSVETPPLDTQYF.